These T cell receptor beta chains were read from a single sample in a study of blood T cell repertoires in COVID-19. The data were produced by immunoSEQ multiplex PCR, yet TCRdb's version contains in-frame clones alone and is incomplete. The data contain roughly 350,000 clones, 92% of them singletons. Sequenced input: PBMCs or T cells enriched from blood (not recorded which). These receptors were collected from a woman aged 25-40 years who had recovered from COVID-19. CDR3s include the opening cysteine and the closing phenylalanine or tryptophan. Clone size is stated in some rows and not others, as once, few, many or a class when expanded.

clone_size: NA; v_call: TRBV5-5; cdr3_aa: CASSSGTGFSPLHF
clone_size: NA; v_call: TRBV19; cdr3_aa: CASSMGGGDTQYF
clone_size: NA; v_call: TRBV2; cdr3_aa: CASSEAGYQPQHF
clone_size: NA; v_call: TRBV28; cdr3_aa: CASGGATGSNQPQHF
clone_size: NA; v_call: TRBV30; cdr3_aa: CAWSVLGASTEAFF
clone_size: NA; v_call: TRBV7-7; cdr3_aa: CASSGTLDVEQFF
clone_size: NA; v_call: TRBV6-2/TRBV6-3; cdr3_aa: CASSYDGLNNSPLHF
clone_size: once; v_call: TRBV6-5; cdr3_aa: CASSSRGVNNEQFF
clone_size: NA; v_call: TRBV7-9; cdr3_aa: CASSGEGGTEAFF
clone_size: NA; v_call: TRBV10-3; cdr3_aa: CAISERQGGYGYTF
clone_size: NA; v_call: TRBV18; cdr3_aa: CASSPKSGQGMTNYGYTF
clone_size: NA; v_call: TRBV6-5; cdr3_aa: CASRGGQGDTGELFF
clone_size: once; v_call: TRBV24-1; cdr3_aa: CATSLAVGELFF
clone_size: NA; v_call: TRBV24-1; cdr3_aa: CATSDWGGTEAFF
clone_size: NA; v_call: TRBV28; cdr3_aa: CASSPLGGTGGWSNQPQHF
clone_size: NA; v_call: TRBV9; cdr3_aa: CASSPGGVGNYGYTF
clone_size: NA; v_call: TRBV18; cdr3_aa: CASSRAPGEKLFF
clone_size: once; v_call: TRBV29-1; cdr3_aa: CSVVLPPVTLGQLLDAGYTF
clone_size: NA; v_call: TRBV19; cdr3_aa: CASSMRGSLSGNQPQHF
clone_size: NA; v_call: TRBV18; cdr3_aa: CASSPEGQPQETQYF
clone_size: NA; v_call: TRBV19; cdr3_aa: CASEVPGDREGEQYF
clone_size: NA; v_call: TRBV7-8; cdr3_aa: CASSPQGLNTEAFF
clone_size: few; v_call: TRBV28; cdr3_aa: CASSSGTGRIGQPQHF
clone_size: NA; v_call: TRBV25-1; cdr3_aa: CASSEGLTTDTQYF
clone_size: once; v_call: TRBV27; cdr3_aa: CASSPLGVSDQPQHF
clone_size: NA; v_call: TRBV5-1; cdr3_aa: CASSLEGRNQPQHF
clone_size: NA; v_call: TRBV7-2; cdr3_aa: CASSSGAGGSLSTDTQYF
clone_size: once; v_call: TRBV5-6; cdr3_aa: CASSLLGQGPTNTEAFF
clone_size: NA; v_call: TRBV2; cdr3_aa: CASRVDYQETQYF
clone_size: NA; v_call: TRBV30; cdr3_aa: CAWSRAGNTIYF